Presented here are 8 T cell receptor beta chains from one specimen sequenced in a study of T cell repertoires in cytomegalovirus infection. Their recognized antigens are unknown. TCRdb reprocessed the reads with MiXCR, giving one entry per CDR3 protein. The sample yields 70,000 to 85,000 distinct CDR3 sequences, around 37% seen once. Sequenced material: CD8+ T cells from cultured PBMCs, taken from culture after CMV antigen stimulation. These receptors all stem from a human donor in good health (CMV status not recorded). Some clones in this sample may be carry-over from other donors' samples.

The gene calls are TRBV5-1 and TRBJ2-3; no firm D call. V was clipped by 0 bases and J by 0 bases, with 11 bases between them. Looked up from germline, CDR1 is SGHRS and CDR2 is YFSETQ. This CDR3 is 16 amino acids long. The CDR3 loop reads CASSLEFRPSTDTQYF. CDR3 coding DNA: TGCGCCAGCAGCTTGGAATTTAGGCCTAGCACAGATACGCAGTATTTT.

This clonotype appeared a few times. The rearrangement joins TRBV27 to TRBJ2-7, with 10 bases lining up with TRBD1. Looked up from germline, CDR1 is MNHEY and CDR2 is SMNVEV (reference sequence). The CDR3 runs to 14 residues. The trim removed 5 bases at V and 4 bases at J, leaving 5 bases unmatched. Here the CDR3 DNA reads TGTGCCAGCAGTCGACAGGGGGCAAGTTACGAGCAGTACTTC. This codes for CASSRQGASYEQYF.

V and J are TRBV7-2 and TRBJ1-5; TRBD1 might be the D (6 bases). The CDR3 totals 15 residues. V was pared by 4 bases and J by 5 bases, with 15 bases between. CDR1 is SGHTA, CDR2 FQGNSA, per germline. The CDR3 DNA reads TGTGCCAGCAGCTCAGAACAGGGAAAGGATCAGCCCCAGCATTTT. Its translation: CASSSEQGKDQPQHF.

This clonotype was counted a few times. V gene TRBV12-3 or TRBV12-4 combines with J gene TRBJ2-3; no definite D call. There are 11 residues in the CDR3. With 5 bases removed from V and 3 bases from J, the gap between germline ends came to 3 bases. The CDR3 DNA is TGTGCCAGCAGTCCAACAGATACGCAGTATTTT. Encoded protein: CASSPTDTQYF.

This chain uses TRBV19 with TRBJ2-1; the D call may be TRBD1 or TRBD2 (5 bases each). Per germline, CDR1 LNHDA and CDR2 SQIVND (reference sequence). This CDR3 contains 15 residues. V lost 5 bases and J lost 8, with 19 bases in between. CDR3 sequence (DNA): TGTGCCAGTAGTTTCCTCGGGGCAGCGGACGATGAGCAGTTCTTC. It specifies CASSFLGAADDEQFF.

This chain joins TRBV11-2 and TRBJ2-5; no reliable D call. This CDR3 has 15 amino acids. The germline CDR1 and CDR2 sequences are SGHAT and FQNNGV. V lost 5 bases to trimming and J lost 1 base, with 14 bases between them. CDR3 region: CASSKGRSVQETQYF. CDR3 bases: TGTGCCAGCAGCAAGGGCCGGAGCGTCCAAGAGACCCAGTACTTC.

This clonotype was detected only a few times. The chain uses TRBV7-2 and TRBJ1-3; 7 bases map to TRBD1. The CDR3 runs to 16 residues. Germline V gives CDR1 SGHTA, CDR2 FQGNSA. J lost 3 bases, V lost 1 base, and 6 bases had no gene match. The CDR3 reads CASSLGQGIVGNTIYF. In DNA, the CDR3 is TGTGCCAGCAGCTTAGGACAGGGAATAGTTGGAAACACCATATATTTT.

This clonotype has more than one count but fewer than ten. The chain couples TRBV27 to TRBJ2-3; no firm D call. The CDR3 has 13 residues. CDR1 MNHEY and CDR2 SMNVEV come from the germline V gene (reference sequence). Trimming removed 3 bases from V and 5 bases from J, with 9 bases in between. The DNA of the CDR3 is TGTGCCAGCAGTTTGTGGGGATTAGATACGCAGTATTTT. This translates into CASSLWGLDTQYF.